These 9 T cell receptor beta chains were sequenced from one sample in a study of T cell responses to AZD1222 COVID-19 vaccine. The data were produced by immunoSEQ multiplex PCR, yet TCRdb's version contains in-frame clones alone and is incomplete. The profile shows 90,000 to 95,000 clones, about nine tenths of them singletons. The starting material was peripheral blood, obtained on day 0 of AZD1222 vaccination. The receptor source for this set is an adult in good health.

This clone has more than one count but fewer than ten. The chain has TRBV11-2 and TRBJ2-3; D tentatively fits TRBD1 or TRBD2 (5 bases each). The length of the CDR3 is 15 residues. The V gene's germline CDR1 is SGHAT and CDR2 FQNNGV. With 5 bases removed from V and 4 bases from J, the gap between germline ends came to 16 bases. As DNA, the CDR3 is TGTGCCAGCAGCGGAGGTCAGGGTTCCGCAGATACGCAGTATTTT. As protein: CASSGGQGSADTQYF.

This clone was recorded once. This sequence joins TRBV5-1 and TRBJ2-7, with 7 bases matching TRBD2. The CDR3 covers 16 residues. V shed 4 bases, J shed 2 bases, and the junction held 12 bases outside the gene matches. The germline CDR1 and CDR2 sequences are SGHRS and YFSETQ. CDR3 loop: CASSPHGASGAYEQYF. The CDR3 DNA reads TGCGCCAGCAGCCCCCACGGAGCTAGCGGAGCCTACGAGCAGTACTTC.

This clone was detected once. The chain links TRBV19 to TRBJ2-1; tentatively, D is TRBD2 (5 bases). The CDR3 length is 15 residues. The germline V and J ends were trimmed by 1 base and 4 bases, with 11 bases remaining between them. From germline, CDR1 is LNHDA and CDR2 SQIVND (reference sequence). The CDR3 DNA reads TGTGCCAGTAGTATAGGTGTAGCGCAATACAATGAGCAGTTCTTC. Encoded protein: CASSIGVAQYNEQFF.

This chain links TRBV7-3 with TRBJ1-2, with 7 bases fitting TRBD1. Trimming took 5 bases from V and 6 from J; bases not matched to a gene: 6. The CDR3 contains 13 residues. The germline V gene has CDR1 SGHTA and CDR2 FQGTGA. As DNA, the CDR3 is TGTGCCAGCAGCCCGACAGGGTCCGATGGCTACACCTTC. The encoded protein is CASSPTGSDGYTF.

The CDR3, as DNA: TGTGCCAGCAGCTTAGGACTAGCGGGGCTCGGGGGAGAGACCCAGTACTTC. Its protein is CASSLGLAGLGGETQYF. This chain links TRBV13 with TRBJ2-5; 10 bases match TRBD2. With V trimmed by 0 bases and J by 4 bases, 8 bases remained unmatched. CDR3 length: 17 residues. Germline-derived CDR1 and CDR2 are PRHDT and FYEKMQ (reference sequence).

The V gene is TRBV11-3, the J gene TRBJ2-2, with a weak D call TRBD2 (5 bases). The length of the CDR3 is 16 residues. In germline, CDR1 is SGHNT, CDR2 YENEEA. The ends were cut back, 5 bases at V and 3 bases at J, with 16 bases in the middle. CDR3 sequence reads: CASSPAPRRDTGELFF. In DNA, the CDR3 is TGTGCCAGCAGCCCCGCCCCTCGGCGGGACACCGGGGAGCTGTTTTTT.

The chain is built from TRBV27 and TRBJ2-1, with TRBD1 as a possible D gene (5 bases). Germline lookup yields CDR1 MNHEY and CDR2 SMNVEV (reference sequence). This CDR3 comprises 13 residues. V was shortened by 2 bases and J by 3 bases, with 5 bases between the two germline ends. The chain's CDR3 is CASSLRGYNEQFF. The CDR3 coding sequence is TGTGCCAGCAGTTTAAGGGGCTACAATGAGCAGTTCTTC.

This chain links TRBV7-9 with TRBJ1-2; D is uncertain. This CDR3 is 15 amino acids long. The germline V gene encodes CDR1 SEHNR and CDR2 FQNEAQ (reference sequence). V lost 0 bases and J lost 4, with 12 bases in between. In DNA form, the CDR3 reads TGTGCCAGCAGCTTAGCGCCGGGGATCGGCTATGGCTACACCTTC. Amino acid sequence: CASSLAPGIGYGYTF.

The chain carries TRBV5-1 and TRBJ1-6, with D hard to call. The CDR3 extends over 15 amino acids. Trimming cost V 3 bases and J 3 bases, with 10 bases left between them. Germline values: CDR1 SGHRS, CDR2 YFSETQ. CDR3 region: CASSSDPGYNSPLHF. In DNA form, the CDR3 reads TGCGCCAGCAGCTCGGACCCCGGCTATAATTCACCCCTCCACTTT. Drawing the rest from reference TRBV5-1 and TRBJ1-6, the complete variable domain is KAGVTQTPRYLIKTRGQQVTLSCSPISGHRSVSWYQQTPGQGLQFLFEYFSETQRNKGNFPGRFSGRQFSNSRSEMNVSTLELGDSALYLCASSSDPGYNSPLHFGNGTRLTVT.